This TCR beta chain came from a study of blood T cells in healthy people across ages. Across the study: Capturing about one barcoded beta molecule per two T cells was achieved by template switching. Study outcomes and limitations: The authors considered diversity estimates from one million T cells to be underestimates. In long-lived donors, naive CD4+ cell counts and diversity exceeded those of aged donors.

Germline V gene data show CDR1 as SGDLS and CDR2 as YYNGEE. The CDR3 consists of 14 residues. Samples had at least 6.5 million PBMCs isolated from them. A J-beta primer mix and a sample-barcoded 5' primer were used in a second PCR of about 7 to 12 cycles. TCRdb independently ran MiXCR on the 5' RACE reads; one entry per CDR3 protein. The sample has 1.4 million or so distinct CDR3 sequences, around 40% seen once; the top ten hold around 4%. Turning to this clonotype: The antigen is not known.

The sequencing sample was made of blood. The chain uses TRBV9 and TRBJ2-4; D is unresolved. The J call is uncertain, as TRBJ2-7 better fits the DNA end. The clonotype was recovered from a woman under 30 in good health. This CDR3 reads CASSVGAESYEQYF. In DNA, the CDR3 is TGTGCCAGCAGCGTAGGGGCAGAATCCTACGAGCAGTACTTC.